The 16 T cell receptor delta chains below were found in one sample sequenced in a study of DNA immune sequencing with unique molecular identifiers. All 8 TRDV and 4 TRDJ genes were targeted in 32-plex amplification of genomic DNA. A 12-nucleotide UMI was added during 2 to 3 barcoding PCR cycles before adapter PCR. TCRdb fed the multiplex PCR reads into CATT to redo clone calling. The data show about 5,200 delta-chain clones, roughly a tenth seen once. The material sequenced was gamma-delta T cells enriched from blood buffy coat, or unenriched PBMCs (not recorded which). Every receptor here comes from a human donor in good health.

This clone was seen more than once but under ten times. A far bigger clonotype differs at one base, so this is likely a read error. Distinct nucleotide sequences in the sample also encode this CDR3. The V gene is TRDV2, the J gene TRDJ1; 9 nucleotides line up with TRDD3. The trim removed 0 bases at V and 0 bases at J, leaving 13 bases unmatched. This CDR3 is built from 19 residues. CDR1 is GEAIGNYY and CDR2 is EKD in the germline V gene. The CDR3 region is CACDTLSLLGEEYTDKLIF. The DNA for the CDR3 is TGTGCCTGTGACACCTTGTCATTACTGGGGGAAGAGTACACCGATAAACTCATCTTT.

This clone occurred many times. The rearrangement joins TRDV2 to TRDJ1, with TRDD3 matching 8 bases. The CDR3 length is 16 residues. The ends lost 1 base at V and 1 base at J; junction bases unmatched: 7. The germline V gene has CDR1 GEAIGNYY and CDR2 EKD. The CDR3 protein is CACDTLGGYGTDKLIF. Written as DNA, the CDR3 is TGTGCCTGTGACACGCTGGGGGGATATGGCACCGATAAACTCATCTTT.

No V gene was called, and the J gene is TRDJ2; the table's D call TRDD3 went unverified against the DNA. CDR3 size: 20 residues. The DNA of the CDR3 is TGTGCTCTTGGGGAACTACAGTCTTCTCAAGGGTGGGGGATACGTGCACAACTCTTCTTT. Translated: CALGELQSSQGWGIRAQLFF.

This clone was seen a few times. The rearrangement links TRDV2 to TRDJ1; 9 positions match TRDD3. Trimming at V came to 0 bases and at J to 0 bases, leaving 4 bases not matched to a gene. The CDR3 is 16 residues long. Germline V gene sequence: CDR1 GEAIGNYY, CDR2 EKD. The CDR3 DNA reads TGTGCCTGTGACACCCTGGGGGATCAGTACACCGATAAACTCATCTTT. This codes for CACDTLGDQYTDKLIF.

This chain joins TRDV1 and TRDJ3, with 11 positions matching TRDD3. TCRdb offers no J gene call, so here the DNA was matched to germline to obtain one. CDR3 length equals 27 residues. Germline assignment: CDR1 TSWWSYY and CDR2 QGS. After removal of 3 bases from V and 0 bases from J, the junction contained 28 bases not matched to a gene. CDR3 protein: CALGELPRTGWGIPRASNSWDTRQMFF. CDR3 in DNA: TGTGCTCTTGGGGAGCTCCCCCGGACAGGCTGGGGGATACCTCGCGCCTCAAACTCCTGGGACACCCGACAGATGTTTTTC.

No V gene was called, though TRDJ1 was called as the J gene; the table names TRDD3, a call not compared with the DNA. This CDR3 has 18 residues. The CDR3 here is CALGTPTSWGIENDKLIF. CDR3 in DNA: TGTGCTCTTGGGACCCCTACGAGCTGGGGGATTGAGAACGATAAACTCATCTTT.

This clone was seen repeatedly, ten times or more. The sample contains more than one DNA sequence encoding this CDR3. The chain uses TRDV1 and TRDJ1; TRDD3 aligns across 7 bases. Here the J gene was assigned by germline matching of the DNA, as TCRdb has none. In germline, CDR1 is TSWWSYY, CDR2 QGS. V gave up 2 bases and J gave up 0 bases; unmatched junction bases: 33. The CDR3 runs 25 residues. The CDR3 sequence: CALGEEGTKSWGKHKPNLYTDKLIF. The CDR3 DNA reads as TGTGCTCTTGGGGAAGAGGGTACGAAATCATGGGGGAAGCATAAACCGAACCTGTACACCGATAAACTCATCTTT.

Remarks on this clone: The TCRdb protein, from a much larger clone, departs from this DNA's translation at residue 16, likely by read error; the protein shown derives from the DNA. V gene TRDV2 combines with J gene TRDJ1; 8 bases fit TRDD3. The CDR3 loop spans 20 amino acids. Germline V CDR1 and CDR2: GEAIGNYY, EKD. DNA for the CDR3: TGTGCCTGTGACACCCTGAGGGTTTCTGGGGGACACGAGTACACCGGTAAACTCATCTTT. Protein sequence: CACDTLRVSGGHEYTGKLIF.

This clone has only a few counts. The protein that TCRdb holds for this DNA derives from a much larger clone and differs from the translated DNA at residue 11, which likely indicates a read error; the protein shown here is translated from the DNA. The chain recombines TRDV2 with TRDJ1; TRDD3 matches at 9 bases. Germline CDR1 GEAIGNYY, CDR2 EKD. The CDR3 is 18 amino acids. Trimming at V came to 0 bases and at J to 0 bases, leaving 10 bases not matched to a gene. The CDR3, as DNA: TGTGCCTGTGACACCGTGGCTGGGGGATCCCGGTACACCGATAAACTCATCTTT. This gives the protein CACDTVAGGSRYTDKLIF.

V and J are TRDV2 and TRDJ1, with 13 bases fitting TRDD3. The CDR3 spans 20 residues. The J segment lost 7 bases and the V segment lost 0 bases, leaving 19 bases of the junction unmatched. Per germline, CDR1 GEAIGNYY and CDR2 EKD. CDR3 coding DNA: TGTGCCTGTGACACCGCCCAAATATCTATACTGGGGGATACGATCCGTAAACTCATCTTT. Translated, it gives CACDTAQISILGDTIRKLIF.

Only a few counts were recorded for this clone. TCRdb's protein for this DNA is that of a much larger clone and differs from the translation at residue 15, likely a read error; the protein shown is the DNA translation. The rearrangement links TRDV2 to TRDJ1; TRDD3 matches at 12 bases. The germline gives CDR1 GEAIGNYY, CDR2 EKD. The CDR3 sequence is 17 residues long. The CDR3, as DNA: TGTGCCTGTGACACCGTGGGTACTGGGGGATACACCGATAAATTCATCTTT. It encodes CACDTVGTGGYTDKFIF.

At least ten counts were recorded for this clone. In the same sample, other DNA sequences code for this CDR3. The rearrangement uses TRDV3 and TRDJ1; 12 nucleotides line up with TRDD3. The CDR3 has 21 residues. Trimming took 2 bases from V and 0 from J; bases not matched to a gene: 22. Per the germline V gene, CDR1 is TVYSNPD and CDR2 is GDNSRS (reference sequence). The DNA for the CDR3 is TGTGCCTTTTGGGGTACGCCTGTACTGGGGGATACACCTACGTACACCGATAAACTCATCTTT. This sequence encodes CAFWGTPVLGDTPTYTDKLIF.

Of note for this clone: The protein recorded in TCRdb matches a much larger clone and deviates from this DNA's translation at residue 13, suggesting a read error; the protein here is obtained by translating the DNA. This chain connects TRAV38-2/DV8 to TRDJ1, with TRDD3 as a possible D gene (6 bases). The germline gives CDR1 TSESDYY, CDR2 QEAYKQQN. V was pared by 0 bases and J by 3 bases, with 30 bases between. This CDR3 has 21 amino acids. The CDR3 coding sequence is TGTGCTTATAGGAGCGCGGACCGGTCCTTTTACTGGGTGATACAGGCCGATAAACTCATCTTT. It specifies CAYRSADRSFYWVIQADKLIF.

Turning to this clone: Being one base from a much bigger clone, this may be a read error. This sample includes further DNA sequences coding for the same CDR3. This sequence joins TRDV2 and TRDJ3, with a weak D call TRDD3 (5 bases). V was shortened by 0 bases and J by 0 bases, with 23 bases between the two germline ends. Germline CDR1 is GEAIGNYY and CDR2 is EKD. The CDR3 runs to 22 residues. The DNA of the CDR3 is TGTGCCTGTGACACCGTAGAGGCCCTGGGCATACCCGACTCCTGGGACACCCGACAGATGTTTTTC. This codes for CACDTVEALGIPDSWDTRQMFF.

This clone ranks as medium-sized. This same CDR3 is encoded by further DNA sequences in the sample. CDR3 nucleotide sequence: TGTGCCTGTGACACCGTCCTGGGGGATTCTCACACCCGACAGATGTTTTTC. Translation: CACDTVLGDSHTRQMFF. The chain has TRDV2 and TRDJ3; 9 bases agree with TRDD3. The junction had 7 bases not matched to a gene; V was cut back by 0 bases and J by 8 bases. Germline V lookup: CDR1 GEAIGNYY, CDR2 EKD. The CDR3 length is 17 residues.

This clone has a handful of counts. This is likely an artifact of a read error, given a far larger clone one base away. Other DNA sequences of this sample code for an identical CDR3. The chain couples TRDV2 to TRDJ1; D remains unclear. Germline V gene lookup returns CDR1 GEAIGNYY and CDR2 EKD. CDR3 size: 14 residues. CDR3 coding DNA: TGTGCTTGTGACACCGTCGCGCTACCCGATAAACTCATCTTT. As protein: CACDTVALPDKLIF.